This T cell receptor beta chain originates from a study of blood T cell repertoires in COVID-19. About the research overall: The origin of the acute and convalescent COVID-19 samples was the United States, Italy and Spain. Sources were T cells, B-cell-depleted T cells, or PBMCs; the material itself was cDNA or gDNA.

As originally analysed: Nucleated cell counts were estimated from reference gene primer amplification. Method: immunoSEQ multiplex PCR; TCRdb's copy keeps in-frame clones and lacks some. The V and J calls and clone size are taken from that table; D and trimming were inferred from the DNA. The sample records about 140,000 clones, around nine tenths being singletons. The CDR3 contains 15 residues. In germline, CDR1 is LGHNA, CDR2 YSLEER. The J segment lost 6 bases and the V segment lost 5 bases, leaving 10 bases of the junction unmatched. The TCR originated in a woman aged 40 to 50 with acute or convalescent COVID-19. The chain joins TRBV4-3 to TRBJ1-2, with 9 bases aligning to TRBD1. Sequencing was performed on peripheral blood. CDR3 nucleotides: TGCGCCAGCAGCGCAAGTTTGGGGACAGGGAATGGCTACACCTTC. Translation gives CASSASLGTGNGYTF.